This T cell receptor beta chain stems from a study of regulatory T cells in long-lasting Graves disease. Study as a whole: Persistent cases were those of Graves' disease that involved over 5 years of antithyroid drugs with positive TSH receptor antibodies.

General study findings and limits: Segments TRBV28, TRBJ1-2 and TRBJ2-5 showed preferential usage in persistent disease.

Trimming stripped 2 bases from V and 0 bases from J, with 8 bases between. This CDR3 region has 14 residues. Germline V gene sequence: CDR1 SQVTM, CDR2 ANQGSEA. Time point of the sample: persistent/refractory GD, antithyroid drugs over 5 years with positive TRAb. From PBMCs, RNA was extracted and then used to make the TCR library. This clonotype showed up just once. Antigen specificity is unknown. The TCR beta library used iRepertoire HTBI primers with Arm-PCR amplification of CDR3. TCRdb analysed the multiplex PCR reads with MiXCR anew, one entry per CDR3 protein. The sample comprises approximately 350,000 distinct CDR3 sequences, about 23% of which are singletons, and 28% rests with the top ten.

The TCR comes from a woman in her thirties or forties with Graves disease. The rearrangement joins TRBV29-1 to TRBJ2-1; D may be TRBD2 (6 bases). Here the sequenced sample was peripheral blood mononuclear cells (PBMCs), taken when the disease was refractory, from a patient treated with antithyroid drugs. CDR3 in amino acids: CSVETRDSYNEQFF. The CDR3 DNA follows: TGCAGCGTTGAAACGCGGGACTCCTACAATGAGCAGTTCTTC.